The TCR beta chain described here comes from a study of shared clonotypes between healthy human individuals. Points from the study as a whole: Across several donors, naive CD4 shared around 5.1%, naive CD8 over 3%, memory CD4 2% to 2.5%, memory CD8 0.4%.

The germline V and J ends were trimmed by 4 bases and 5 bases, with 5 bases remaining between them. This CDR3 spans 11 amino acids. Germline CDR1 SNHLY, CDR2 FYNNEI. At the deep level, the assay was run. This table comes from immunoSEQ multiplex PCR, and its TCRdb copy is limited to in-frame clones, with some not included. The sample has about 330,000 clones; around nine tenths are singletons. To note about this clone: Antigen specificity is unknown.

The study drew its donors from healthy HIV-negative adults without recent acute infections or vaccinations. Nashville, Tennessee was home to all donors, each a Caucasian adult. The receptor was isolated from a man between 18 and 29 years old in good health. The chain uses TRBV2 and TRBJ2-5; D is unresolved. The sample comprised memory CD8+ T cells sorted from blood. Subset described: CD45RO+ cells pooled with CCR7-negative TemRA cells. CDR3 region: CASSGGETQYF. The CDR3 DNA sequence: TGTGCCAGCAGTGGTGGGGAGACCCAGTACTTC. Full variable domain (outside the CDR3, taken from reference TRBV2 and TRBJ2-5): EPEVTQTPSHQVTQMGQEVILRCVPISNHLYFYWYRQILGQKVEFLVSFYNNEISEKSEIFDDQFSVERPDGSNFTLKIRSTKLEDSAMYFCASSGGETQYFGPGTRLLVL.